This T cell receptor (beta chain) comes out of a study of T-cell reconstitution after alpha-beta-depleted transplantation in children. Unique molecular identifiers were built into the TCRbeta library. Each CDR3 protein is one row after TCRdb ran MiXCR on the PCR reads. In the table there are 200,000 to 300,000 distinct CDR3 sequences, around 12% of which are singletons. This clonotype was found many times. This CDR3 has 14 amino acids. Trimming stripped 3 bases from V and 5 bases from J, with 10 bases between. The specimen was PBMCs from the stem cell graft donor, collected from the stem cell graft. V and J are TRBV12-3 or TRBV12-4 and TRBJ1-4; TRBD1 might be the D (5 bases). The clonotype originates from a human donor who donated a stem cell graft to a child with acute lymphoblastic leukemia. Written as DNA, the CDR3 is TGTGCCAGCAGTTTTAGGCAGGGAAATGAAAAACTGTTTTTT. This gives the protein CASSFRQGNEKLFF.